The T cell receptor (beta chain) under discussion was sequenced for a study of graft-versus-host responses after intestinal transplantation (dated by TCRdb to the early 2020s). The study in broad terms: Recipients received multivisceral, liver-intestinal, or isolated intestinal transplants. Anti-thymocyte globulin induction was given to all recipients, followed by maintenance tacrolimus and steroids for 2 to 3 years. After intestinal transplantation, graft-versus-host and host-versus-graft alloreactive T cell clones in the graft, circulation and bone marrow were tracked using bulk TCR-beta CDR3 sequencing. Alloreactive clones were identified by sequencing pre-transplant mixed lymphocyte reaction products and comparing them with unstimulated pre-transplant donor and recipient T cells. A cohort of more than 20 intestinal transplant recipients, including one retransplant, was enrolled, and a few patients lacking pretransplant specimens were excluded. Donor T cell macrochimerism was defined as a peak of at least 4% donor T cells among recipient peripheral blood mononuclear cells. Rather than being sequenced by the commercial service, samples from a few later patients were sequenced in-house on an Illumina MiSeq and processed with MiXCR.

Library construction relied on the immunoSEQ multiplex PCR assay. In most patients, genomic DNA was isolated using the Qiagen DNeasy Blood and Tissue Kit and sent frozen to Adaptive Biotechnologies for TCR sequencing. Adaptive Biotechnologies carried out high-throughput TCR-beta CDR3 sequencing of genomic DNA for most patients. The study's processing was this. TCR sequencing data for over 15 patients were retrieved from Adaptive's ImmunoSEQ software; a few other patients were processed with MiXCR and VDJtools. To correct CD4 versus CD8 sorting errors, any sequence found in both subsets at a frequency ratio below 5:1 was removed. Because the origin of CDR3 nucleotide sequences shared between donor and recipient could not be assigned, those sequences were removed. To count as alloreactive, a clone needed at least 2-fold expansion over unstimulated cells and a minimum CFSE-low frequency of 0.002% (template counts) or 0.001% (read counts). A clone was considered mappable if detected in the sequenced pre-transplant spleen, lymph node, or MLR CFSE-low populations of the donor or recipient. The cumulative frequency of alloreactive clones was calculated as a percentage of all sequences, weighted by copy number. The source is immuneACCESS, and TCRdb retained only in-frame sequences with V and J called. Part of the clones is not carried over; for the studies checked, unresolved V genes explain less than half of this, and the remainder is unexplained. The V and J calls and clone size come from that table; D and trimming were worked out from the DNA. Present in this sample are over 90,000 clones, 93% of which were seen just once. The ten largest clonotypes hold more than 0.95% of the sample.

Including the terminal cysteine and phenylalanine, the CDR3 comprises 13 residues. Kept here is only the CDR3 DNA, which spans 39 bases and is read in frame from base 1. The germline V gene supplies CDR1 MGHRA and CDR2 YSYEKL. Trimming accounts for 4 bases at V and 4 bases at J, while the number of junction bases matched to no gene is 3. Comment on this clone: The target of this receptor is not known. The record has no base qualities; no much larger clone is one base away.

The time point label for this specimen denotes: cells obtained before transplantation from donor or recipient. CD3+CD4+ and CD3+CD8+ populations were FACS-sorted from unstimulated pre-transplant donor and recipient cells taken from spleen or lymph nodes. The paper as a whole reports these results and caveats: GvH clones were found in recipient bone marrow, and some of the GvH clones appeared earlier in ileal mucosa or blood, which is consistent with an intestinal mucosal origin. Early after transplant, peak levels of circulating GvH clones were found to be associated with declines in HvG clones. High GvH to HvG T cell clonal ratios were observed in the allografts of patients with donor T cell macrochimerism. Conclusions were limited by the relatively low number and heterogeneity of intestinal transplant patients.

The chain employs TRBV4-1 and TRBJ2-5; 7 bases in the junction line up with TRBD2. Here the sequenced sample was unstimulated CD8+ T cells sorted from spleen or lymph node cells, taken before intestinal transplant. The sequence derives from a human donor who received an intestinal transplant. The DNA sequence follows: TGCGCCAGCAGCCCACTAGCGCCAGAGACCCAGTACTTC. Its protein product is CASSPLAPETQYF.